This T cell receptor (beta chain) was profiled in a study of cytomegalovirus exposure and HLA in healthy donors. Both 60 Vbeta primers and 13 Jbeta primers went into the PCR. TCRdb's copy holds only in-frame clones and misses some; the assay was immunoSEQ multiplex PCR. The sample shows around 150,000 clones, around 83% of them seen only once. Germline CDR1 is ENHRY and CDR2 is SYGVKD. The CDR3 has 14 residues. Trimming removed 0 bases at V and 2 bases at J, with 5 bases between. The V and J genes are TRBV10-3 and TRBJ1-5; D is ambiguous. The sample was PBMCs. This sequence originates from a man aged 50 to 60 in good health and CMV-seropositive. The CDR3 coding sequence is TGTGCCATCAGTGAGTCGGGCGGCAATCAGCCCCAGCATTTT. This gives the protein CAISESGGNQPQHF.